The 27 T cell receptor beta chains given below trace back to one sample, sequenced in a study of T cells of healthy individuals. From the 5' RACE reads, TCRdb called clonotypes with MiXCR, one entry per CDR3 protein. The sample lists 55,000 to 65,000 distinct CDR3 sequences, 16% seen once, with about 4.4% in the top ten. The receptors derive from a human donor in good health.

This clonotype was recorded many times. This chain connects TRBV12-3 or TRBV12-4 to TRBJ1-3, with D unresolved. With 6 bases removed from V and 7 bases from J, the gap between germline ends came to 10 bases. The CDR3 loop spans 12 amino acids. The CDR3 spells CASSPSGNTIYF. The CDR3 bases are TGTGCCAGCAGCCCCTCCGGGAACACCATATATTTT.

This clonotype was seen many times. The genes are TRBV4-2 and TRBJ2-3, with 8 bases that match TRBD1. Germline V gene data show CDR1 as LGHNA and CDR2 as YNFKEQ. V lost 0 bases to trimming and J lost 4 bases; unmatched junction nucleotides: 6. This CDR3 region has 16 residues. This CDR3 is CASSQEFRQGPDTQYF. Here the CDR3 DNA reads TGTGCCAGCAGCCAAGAGTTTCGACAGGGGCCAGATACGCAGTATTTT.

This clonotype was picked up a small number of times. This chain links TRBV7-6 with TRBJ1-1; the D gene is possibly TRBD1 (5 bases). The CDR3 totals 16 residues. Trimming left V 5 bases short and J 1 base short, with 17 bases between. Germline V lookup: CDR1 SGHVS, CDR2 FNYEAQ. CDR3 region: CASSRLGGFGNTEAFF. CDR3 bases: TGTGCCAGCAGCCGTTTGGGGGGATTCGGGAACACTGAAGCTTTCTTT.

Here the CDR3 DNA reads TGTGCCAGCAGCTTGGCTACGATTATACTAGCGGGAATACAAGAGACCCAGTACTTC. Translated: CASSLATIILAGIQETQYF. The chain recombines TRBV5-5 with TRBJ2-5, with 10 bases lining up with TRBD2. The CDR3 is 19 residues long. V lost 0 bases to trimming and J lost 2 bases; unmatched junction nucleotides: 13. From germline, CDR1 is SGHKS and CDR2 YYEKEE (reference sequence).

This clonotype was observed at least ten times. V and J are TRBV5-1 and TRBJ2-5; 8 bases align to TRBD1. Germline V gene data show CDR1 as SGHRS and CDR2 as YFSETQ. CDR3 length: 14 amino acids. Unmatched junction bases numbered 4, after V lost 5 bases and J lost 1 base. The CDR3 protein is CASRNTGGQETQYF. The CDR3, as DNA: TGCGCCAGCAGGAATACAGGGGGCCAAGAGACCCAGTACTTC. Combining the CDR3 with reference TRBV5-1 and TRBJ2-5 gives the whole variable domain KAGVTQTPRYLIKTRGQQVTLSCSPISGHRSVSWYQQTPGQGLQFLFEYFSETQRNKGNFPGRFSGRQFSNSRSEMNVSTLELGDSALYLCASRNTGGQETQYFGPGTRLLVL.

This chain uses TRBV11-2 with TRBJ1-1; no reliable D call. Between the trimmed V and J ends, which lost 0 bases and 0 bases, there was a span of 8 bases. The CDR3 loop spans 15 amino acids. Germline lookup yields CDR1 SGHAT and CDR2 FQNNGV. CDR3 DNA: TGTGCCAGCAGCTTAGATTGGGGTGTGAACACTGAAGCTTTCTTT. It is translated as CASSLDWGVNTEAFF.

The chain recombines TRBV4-3 with TRBJ2-2; 13 bases fit TRBD2. The trim removed 4 bases at V and 5 bases at J, leaving 10 bases unmatched. The germline V gene has CDR1 LGHNA and CDR2 YSLEER. The CDR3 runs 18 residues. The chain's CDR3 is CASSPRGLAGDGTGELFF. The CDR3 bases are TGCGCCAGCAGCCCCAGAGGACTAGCGGGAGATGGGACCGGGGAGCTGTTTTTT.

This chain joins TRBV29-1 and TRBJ2-3, with 7 bases identical to TRBD1. Germline V gene lookup returns CDR1 SQVTM and CDR2 ANQGSEA. The ends lost 3 bases at V and 3 bases at J; junction bases unmatched: 3. This CDR3 has 13 residues. In nucleotides, the CDR3 is TGCAGCGTTGATAGGGGGCGGACAGATACGCAGTATTTT. Encoded protein: CSVDRGRTDTQYF.

This clonotype was counted only a few times. The rearrangement joins TRBV7-9 to TRBJ1-5, with D possibly being TRBD1 (6 bases). This CDR3 region has 15 residues. Germline V gives CDR1 SEHNR, CDR2 FQNEAQ (reference sequence). Trimming removed 1 base at V and 2 bases at J, with 9 bases between. CDR3: CASSLGGPGNQPQHF. Here the CDR3 DNA reads TGTGCCAGCAGCTTAGGGGGGCCTGGCAATCAGCCCCAGCATTTT. The complete variable domain, with remaining parts taken from reference TRBV7-9 and TRBJ1-5, reads DTGVSQNPRHKITKRGQNVTFRCDPISEHNRLYWYRQTLGQGPEFLTYFQNEAQLEKSRLLSDRFSAERPKGSFSTLEIQRTEQGDSAMYLCASSLGGPGNQPQHFGDGTRLSIL.

The sample holds a few counts of this clonotype. The chain is built from TRBV5-1 and TRBJ1-4; 7 nucleotides align to TRBD1. This CDR3 has 15 residues. Germline trimming cut 2 bases from V and 2 bases from J; bases unmatched to any gene: 3. Germline V gene sequence: CDR1 SGHRS, CDR2 YFSETQ. CDR3 in amino acids: CASSFLTGTNEKLFF. In DNA, the CDR3 is TGCGCCAGCAGCTTCCTGACAGGGACTAATGAAAAACTGTTTTTT.

The rearrangement uses TRBV4-1 and TRBJ1-1; D is ambiguous. The CDR3 length is 15 residues. In germline, CDR1 is MGHRA, CDR2 YSYEKL. V dropped 1 base and J dropped 5 bases, with 14 bases sitting between them. This CDR3 is CASSQVDGRGTEAFF. The CDR3 region has the DNA TGCGCCAGCAGCCAAGTCGACGGAAGAGGAACTGAAGCTTTCTTT.

This clonotype was counted ten times or more. The chain couples TRBV7-6 to TRBJ2-7, with 9 bases aligning to TRBD2. The CDR3 is 18 residues long. Trimming cost V 0 bases and J 0 bases; bases outside gene matches: 9. Germline V gives CDR1 SGHVS, CDR2 FNYEAQ. The DNA for the CDR3 is TGTGCCAGCAGCTTAGCCCCAAGTACGACTAGCGGCTCCTACGAGCAGTACTTC. The encoded protein is CASSLAPSTTSGSYEQYF.

The CDR3: CASGDPLAEAFF. As DNA, the CDR3 is TGTGCCAGCGGGGACCCGCTGGCTGAAGCTTTCTTT. The chain employs TRBV2 and TRBJ1-1, with a possible D match to TRBD1 (5 bases). This CDR3 has 12 amino acids. CDR1 is SNHLY, CDR2 FYNNEI, per germline. V was cut by 8 bases and J by 6 bases, with 13 bases left in between. The full variable domain, rest sourced from reference TRBV2 and TRBJ1-1, is EPEVTQTPSHQVTQMGQEVILRCVPISNHLYFYWYRQILGQKVEFLVSFYNNEISEKSEIFDDQFSVERPDGSNFTLKIRSTKLEDSAMYFCASGDPLAEAFFGQGTRLTVV.

This clonotype occurred many times. This chain joins TRBV13 and TRBJ2-3, with 12 bases fitting TRBD2. Germline values: CDR1 PRHDT, CDR2 FYEKMQ (reference sequence). With V trimmed by 0 bases and J by 5 bases, 6 bases remained unmatched. CDR3 size: 17 residues. CDR3 in amino acids: CASSLGLAGGSLDTQYF. Written as DNA, the CDR3 is TGTGCCAGCAGCTTAGGACTAGCGGGAGGAAGTTTAGATACGCAGTATTTT.

The rearrangement links TRBV3-1 to TRBJ2-1, with D tentatively TRBD1 (6 bases). The CDR3 is 16 amino acids. Germline lookup yields CDR1 LGHDT and CDR2 YNNKEL (reference sequence). The germline V and J ends were trimmed by 5 bases and 2 bases, with 16 bases remaining between them. CDR3 DNA sequence: TGTGCCAGCAGCTCGGGACATATGTTACCCTACAATGAGCAGTTCTTC. Translated: CASSSGHMLPYNEQFF.

This clonotype was observed a handful of times. The genes are TRBV6-4 and TRBJ1-2; no definite D call. Germline V gene data show CDR1 as MRHNA and CDR2 as SNTAGT. This CDR3 has 14 residues. Trimming removed 6 bases at V and 1 base at J, with 12 bases between. The CDR3 nucleotides are TGTGCCAGCAGCCCTGGGATTGGTAACTATGGCTACACCTTC. This sequence encodes CASSPGIGNYGYTF.

This clonotype was detected many times. The chain combines TRBV9 with TRBJ2-1; either TRBD1 or TRBD2 may supply D (5 bases each). The length of the CDR3 is 14 residues. Germline values: CDR1 SGDLS, CDR2 YYNGEE. The V end lost 0 bases, the J end lost 9 bases, and 13 bases lay between the germline ends. CDR3 sequence reads: CASSVGGVRSEQFF. DNA of the CDR3: TGTGCCAGCAGCGTAGGAGGGGTACGGAGTGAGCAGTTCTTC.

This clonotype was seen ten or more times. The chain couples TRBV5-6 to TRBJ2-1, with 8 bases aligning to TRBD2. Trimming at V came to 5 bases and at J to 15 bases, leaving 13 bases not matched to a gene. This CDR3 region has 13 residues. CDR1 and CDR2 (germline): SGHDT, YYEEEE. CDR3 residues: CASRDTLAGQGFF. In DNA form, the CDR3 reads TGTGCCAGCAGGGATACCCTAGCGGGCCAGGGGTTCTTC.

This clonotype showed up just a few times. The rearrangement joins TRBV6-5 to TRBJ1-3; 7 nucleotides agree with TRBD1. Germline-derived CDR1 and CDR2 are MNHEY and SVGAGI. The CDR3 covers 16 residues. V gave up 0 bases and J gave up 4 bases; unmatched junction bases: 6. CDR3 amino acids: CASSYSNRGRGNTIYF. The DNA of the CDR3 is TGTGCCAGCAGTTACTCCAACAGGGGCCGGGGAAACACCATATATTTT.

This clonotype was detected a few times. This chain uses TRBV3-1 with TRBJ2-7, with TRBD2 identical over 7 bases. V shed 4 bases, J shed 4 bases, and the junction held 7 bases outside the gene matches. The CDR3 has 14 residues. Germline V gene sequence: CDR1 LGHDT, CDR2 YNNKEL (reference sequence). The CDR3 sequence: CASSLRDGRYEQYF. The CDR3 DNA is TGTGCCAGCAGCCTCCGGGACGGGAGGTACGAGCAGTACTTC.

The chain has TRBV27 and TRBJ2-3; no reliable D call. Germline V CDR1 and CDR2: MNHEY, SMNVEV (reference sequence). CDR3 size: 16 residues. The V end lost 2 bases, the J end lost 0 bases, and 12 bases lay between the germline ends. CDR3 coding DNA: TGTGCCAGCAGTTTACTCTCTATCTCTAGCACAGATACGCAGTATTTT. It is translated as CASSLLSISSTDTQYF.

This chain links TRBV6-5 with TRBJ1-1; D perhaps matches TRBD1 (6 bases). The germline gives CDR1 MNHEY, CDR2 SVGAGI. The CDR3 has 15 amino acids. The V end was cut by 7 bases, the J end by 5 bases, with 20 bases between. CDR3 loop: CASILTPYTGTEAFF. The CDR3 nucleotides read TGTGCCAGCATCTTGACCCCTTATACAGGGACTGAAGCTTTCTTT.

The V and J genes are TRBV7-2 and TRBJ2-7, with 10 bases fitting TRBD1. Germline lookup yields CDR1 SGHTA and CDR2 FQGNSA. This CDR3 is 16 amino acids long. After removal of 1 base from V and 1 base from J, the junction contained 4 bases not matched to a gene. For the CDR3, the DNA is TGTGCCAGCAGCTTAGTGCAGGGACAGGGGTCCTACGAGCAGTACTTC. Translating gives CASSLVQGQGSYEQYF.

Only a few counts were recorded for this clonotype. This chain joins TRBV20-1 and TRBJ2-5; D gene uncertain. The germline V gene encodes CDR1 DFQATT and CDR2 SNEGSKA (reference sequence). The CDR3 spans 13 residues. DNA of the CDR3: TGCACTGGGGTTCTAGGTCAACAAGAGACCCAGTACTTC. It codes for CTGVLGQQETQYF.

In this sample, this clonotype turned up a few times. The J gene is TRBJ1-1, the V gene TRBV28; no definite D call. The CDR3 covers 14 residues. The V gene's germline CDR1 is MDHEN and CDR2 SYDVKM. V was shortened by 6 bases and J by 3 bases, with 14 bases between the two germline ends. Here the CDR3 reads CASSPRQAHTEAFF. The CDR3 bases are TGTGCCAGCAGCCCCCGCCAGGCCCACACTGAAGCTTTCTTT. Using reference TRBV28 and TRBJ1-1 for the parts outside the CDR3, the full variable domain is DVKVTQSSRYLVKRTGEKVFLECVQDMDHENMFWYRQDPGLGLRLIYFSYDVKMKEKGDIPEGYSVSREKKERFSLILESASTNQTSMYLCASSPRQAHTEAFFGQGTRLTVV.

This chain links TRBV5-4 with TRBJ1-2; D is undetermined. With 0 bases removed from V and 4 bases from J, the gap between germline ends came to 7 bases. This CDR3 has 13 amino acids. From germline, CDR1 is SGHNT and CDR2 YYREEE (reference sequence). CDR3 sequence: CASSLGWVYGYTF. The DNA of the CDR3 is TGTGCCAGCAGCTTGGGGTGGGTCTATGGCTACACCTTC.

This clonotype has ten or more counts. The gene calls are TRBV11-1 and TRBJ2-1, with D unclear. The CDR3 totals 13 residues. Germline CDR1 SGHAT, CDR2 FQDESV (reference sequence). Between the trimmed V and J ends, which lost 5 bases and 0 bases, there was a span of 5 bases. CDR3 sequence reads: CASSTSSYNEQFF. DNA for the CDR3: TGTGCCAGCAGCACCAGCTCCTACAATGAGCAGTTCTTC.